The clone carrying this T cell receptor (beta chain) was observed a handful of times. Antigen unknown. This record comes from a study of blood T cells in healthy people across ages. Study conclusions and caveats: When set beside aged donors, long-lived donors presented more naive CD4+ cells and higher diversity. Researchers judged that diversity estimates from one million T cells fell short of true values.

Primed by a sample-barcoded 5' primer and a J-beta primer mix, a second PCR proceeded for roughly 7 to 12 cycles. In TCRdb, the 5' RACE reads were re-called with MiXCR into one record per CDR3 protein. Altogether 600,000 to 900,000 distinct CDR3 sequences are present, about 26% being singletons, with the ten largest covering under 3%. Germline lookup yields CDR1 LGHDT and CDR2 YNNKEL (reference sequence). This CDR3 has 15 amino acids. V lost 5 bases to trimming and J lost 6 bases; unmatched junction nucleotides: 12. The sample was also linked to a second study, of T cells of mothers and their children. From that second work: All donors were healthy and Caucasian; they were a few mothers and their six children. Amplification in the second PCR used the M1S primer, which added sample barcodes and 2-4 random nucleotides.

The sequenced sample consisted of blood. The sequence came from a boy between 10 and 17 years old in good health. The chain couples TRBV3-1 to TRBJ1-2; 7 bases line up with TRBD1. CDR3 sequence reads: CASSRFARQGHGYTF. The CDR3 DNA sequence: TGTGCCAGCAGCAGGTTTGCAAGACAGGGTCATGGCTACACCTTC.